These 20 T cell receptor beta chains were sequenced from one sample in a study of cytomegalovirus exposure and HLA in healthy donors. Method: immunoSEQ multiplex PCR; TCRdb's copy keeps in-frame clones and lacks some. The table lists under 400,000 clones, roughly 90% of them singletons. Source material: PBMCs. Source of these receptors: a young man in good health and CMV-seronegative.

The chain carries TRBV19 and TRBJ1-4; 7 bases fit TRBD1. Germline V gene data show CDR1 as LNHDA and CDR2 as SQIVND (reference sequence). Trimming took 1 base from V and 4 from J; bases not matched to a gene: 6. This CDR3 spans 16 amino acids. The CDR3 protein is CASSIVGTASNEKLFF. In DNA, the CDR3 is TGTGCCAGTAGTATAGTCGGGACAGCTAGTAATGAAAAACTGTTTTTT.

In this sample, this clone turned up many times. The chain links TRBV4-3 to TRBJ1-2, with D unresolved. The CDR3 has 16 amino acids. Germline CDR1 reads LGHNA; CDR2 reads YSLEER. Between the trimmed V and J ends, which lost 1 base and 1 base, there was a span of 13 bases. The CDR3 is CASSQASRVYNYGYTF. DNA for the CDR3: TGCGCCAGCAGCCAAGCTAGTCGGGTTTATAACTATGGCTACACCTTC.

The chain joins TRBV6-6 to TRBJ1-1, with unresolved D. From germline, CDR1 is MNHNY and CDR2 SVGAGI (reference sequence). The CDR3 covers 13 residues. V was pared by 2 bases and J by 7 bases, with 11 bases between. CDR3: CASSYMVGGEAFF. The CDR3 DNA reads TGTGCCAGCAGTTACATGGTTGGCGGTGAAGCTTTCTTT.

This clone was seen more than once but under ten times. The genes are TRBV4-1 and TRBJ2-7, with D perhaps matching TRBD2 (6 bases). Trimming left V 1 base short and J 4 bases short, with 11 bases between. CDR3 size: 14 residues. The V gene's germline CDR1 is MGHRA and CDR2 YSYEKL. The CDR3 nucleotides are TGCGCCAGCAGCCAAGGGGGGGACGGGTACGAGCAGTACTTC. Its protein product is CASSQGGDGYEQYF.

J is TRBJ1-1 and V is TRBV5-6; 9 bases fit TRBD1. CDR3 size: 16 residues. CDR1 and CDR2 from the germline V gene are SGHDT and YYEEEE. V trimming: 5 bases; J trimming: 0 bases; junction bases outside the gene matches: 8. The CDR3 loop reads CASRKAGTGMNTEAFF. CDR3 coding DNA: TGTGCCAGCAGAAAAGCCGGGACAGGGATGAACACTGAAGCTTTCTTT. Full variable domain (outside the CDR3, taken from reference TRBV5-6 and TRBJ1-1): DAGVTQSPTHLIKTRGQQVTLRCSPKSGHDTVSWYQQALGQGPQFIFQYYEEEERQRGNFPDRFSGHQFPNYSSELNVNALLLGDSALYLCASRKAGTGMNTEAFFGQGTRLTVV.

The chain employs TRBV27 and TRBJ2-7; maybe TRBD2 (6 bases). The CDR3 length is 14 residues. V lost 0 bases and J 6 bases, leaving 12 bases between the germline ends. CDR1 is MNHEY and CDR2 is SMNVEV in the germline V gene (reference sequence). The CDR3 sequence: CASSLSWTTGEQYF. The CDR3 nucleotides read TGTGCCAGCAGTTTATCGTGGACTACAGGCGAGCAGTACTTC.

The chain uses TRBV7-2 and TRBJ1-4; 7 nucleotides align to TRBD1. J lost 6 bases, V lost 3 bases, and 4 bases had no gene match. The CDR3 spans 14 residues. The V gene's germline CDR1 is SGHTA and CDR2 FQGNSA. The CDR3 DNA reads as TGTGCCAGCAGCTTTTCAGGGGGGTATGAAAAACTGTTTTTT. It translates to CASSFSGGYEKLFF.

This chain joins TRBV10-3 and TRBJ1-2; tentative D call: TRBD1 (5 bases). CDR3 length equals 13 residues. V lost 3 bases, J lost 2 bases, and 7 bases lay in between. In germline, CDR1 is ENHRY, CDR2 SYGVKD. The DNA for the CDR3 is TGTGCCATCAGTGAAGCAGGGAACTATGGCTACACCTTC. Translating it yields CAISEAGNYGYTF.

V gene TRBV9 combines with J gene TRBJ1-2; D remains unclear. Trimming cost V 0 bases and J 5 bases, with 20 bases left between them. Germline CDR1 and CDR2: SGDLS and YYNGEE. CDR3 length equals 17 residues. CDR3 DNA sequence: TGTGCCAGCAGCGTAGGTCTCCCACCGGGTAATCGATATGGCTACACCTTC. Translating gives CASSVGLPPGNRYGYTF.

The rearrangement joins TRBV25-1 to TRBJ1-1, with D tentatively TRBD1 (5 bases). This CDR3 is 12 amino acids long. Trimming shortened V by 8 bases and J by 10 bases, and 17 bases separated the two germline ends. The germline V gene encodes CDR1 MGHDK and CDR2 SYGVNS. The CDR3 region is CASGGWQGRAFF. CDR3 sequence (DNA): TGTGCCAGCGGCGGATGGCAGGGTAGAGCTTTCTTT. The full variable domain, with the rest looked up from reference TRBV25-1 and TRBJ1-1, is EADIYQTPRYLVIGTGKKITLECSQTMGHDKMYWYQQDPGMELHLIHYSYGVNSTEKGDLSSESTVSRIRTEHFPLTLESARPSHTSQYLCASGGWQGRAFFGQGTRLTVV.

This clone was seen once. This sequence joins TRBV6-5 and TRBJ2-2; no clear D gene. The germline V gene encodes CDR1 MNHEY and CDR2 SVGAGI. The CDR3 length is 13 residues. Trimming removed 10 bases at V and 2 bases at J, with 11 bases between. Here the CDR3 reads CATRAVNTGELFF. The CDR3 DNA reads TGTGCCACCCGAGCCGTCAACACCGGGGAGCTGTTTTTT.

This chain links TRBV18 with TRBJ2-5, with 8 bases fitting TRBD1. The CDR3 has 14 residues. CDR1 KGHSH and CDR2 LQKENI come from the germline V gene. Unmatched junction bases numbered 1, after V lost 3 bases and J lost 1 base. The CDR3 coding sequence is TGTGCCAGCTCACCGACAGGGGCCCAAGAGACCCAGTACTTC. It specifies CASSPTGAQETQYF.

This rearrangement joins TRBV9 to TRBJ2-7; 8 nucleotides align to TRBD1. CDR3 size: 11 residues. Germline loops: CDR1 SGDLS, CDR2 YYNGEE. The junction had 2 bases not matched to a gene; V was cut back by 3 bases and J by 9 bases. The CDR3 DNA sequence: TGTGCCAGCAGCGCAGGGGGCGGGCAGTACTTC. Its protein product is CASSAGGGQYF.

This chain uses TRBV6-6 with TRBJ2-3; a possible D gene is TRBD1 (6 bases). V lost 6 bases, J lost 6 bases, and 22 bases lay in between. CDR1 is MNHNY, CDR2 SVGAGI, per germline (reference sequence). The CDR3 consists of 16 residues. In DNA, the CDR3 is TGTGCCAGCAGCATCCGGACAGTCAGTTTCCTTGATACGCAGTATTTT. Amino acid sequence: CASSIRTVSFLDTQYF.

Written as DNA, the CDR3 is TGTGCCAGCAGCTTAGGCCCATTGGACAGCTCTTATGGCTACACCTTC. Translating it yields CASSLGPLDSSYGYTF. The gene calls are TRBV7-9 and TRBJ1-2; tentative D call: TRBD1 (6 bases). Looked up from germline, CDR1 is SEHNR and CDR2 is FQNEAQ (reference sequence). Deletions cut 1 base from V and 5 bases from J, with 17 bases between. The CDR3 is made up of 16 amino acids.

The rearrangement uses TRBV12-5 and TRBJ2-3; 10 bases align to TRBD2. After removal of 7 bases from V and 6 bases from J, the junction contained 19 bases not matched to a gene. Per germline, CDR1 LGHNT and CDR2 FRNRAP. The CDR3 has 18 amino acids. The CDR3 sequence: CASAPPRSGGAFGDTQYF. The CDR3 nucleotides read TGTGCTAGTGCCCCCCCAAGGAGCGGGGGGGCCTTCGGGGATACGCAGTATTTT.

This chain joins TRBV5-1 and TRBJ1-2; 8 bases agree with TRBD1. J was trimmed by 11 bases and V by 4 bases; bases with no gene match: 7. The CDR3 loop spans 12 amino acids. Germline V gene lookup returns CDR1 SGHRS and CDR2 YFSETQ. As DNA, the CDR3 is TGCGCCAGCAGCACCGACAGGGGCCAATACACCTTC. Encoded protein: CASSTDRGQYTF.

The chain uses TRBV7-9 and TRBJ2-7; a possible D gene is TRBD2 (6 bases). The CDR3 covers 13 residues. The V end was cut by 8 bases, the J end by 0 bases, with 11 bases between. Looked up from germline, CDR1 is SEHNR and CDR2 is FQNEAQ (reference sequence). CDR3 in amino acids: CASEDGSSYEQYF. As DNA, the CDR3 is TGTGCCAGCGAGGACGGGAGCTCCTACGAGCAGTACTTC.

This chain uses TRBV18 with TRBJ2-5; 8 nucleotides align to TRBD2. This CDR3 has 14 amino acids. CDR1 is KGHSH and CDR2 is LQKENI in the germline V gene. V lost 3 bases, J lost 2 bases, and 2 bases stayed unmatched. The CDR3 nucleotides read TGTGCCAGCTCACCCGGACTAGCTCAAGAGACCCAGTACTTC. Encoded protein: CASSPGLAQETQYF.

The chain is built from TRBV7-9 and TRBJ1-1, with 7 nucleotides matching TRBD1. J lost 3 bases, V lost 5 bases, and 9 bases had no gene match. Germline CDR1 SEHNR, CDR2 FQNEAQ (reference sequence). This CDR3 has 15 residues. The CDR3 sequence: CASSPSTGVDTEAFF. The CDR3 nucleotides read TGTGCCAGCAGCCCATCCACAGGGGTGGACACTGAAGCTTTCTTT.